The 26 T cell receptor beta chains reported below all come from one sample, sequenced in a study of monozygotic twins with inflammatory bowel disease. TCRdb reprocessed the 5' RACE reads, keeping one entry per CDR3 protein, no DNA. Its clone listing holds just over 300,000 distinct CDR3 sequences. Sequencing input: blood. These receptors originate from a human donor with ulcerative colitis or Crohn's disease, or a healthy co-twin of an affected twin (not recorded which).

J is TRBJ1-6 and V is TRBV11-2; TCRdb's D gene call, TRBD1, goes unchecked for lack of DNA. This CDR3 spans 18 amino acids. Germline V CDR1 and CDR2: SGHAT, FQNNGV. CDR3 sequence reads: CASSPGQGSSSYNSPLHF.

The chain has TRBV28 and TRBJ2-5; TCRdb's D call of TRBD1 is untestable without DNA. The CDR3 runs 14 residues. CDR1 and CDR2 from the germline V gene are MDHEN and SYDVKM. The CDR3 here is CASSLRRGQETQYF.

The rearrangement links TRBV5-6 to TRBJ1-6. The germline CDR1 and CDR2 sequences are SGHDT and YYEEEE. This CDR3 comprises 16 residues. The CDR3 here is CASSLKTRTNNSPLHF. The full variable domain, rest sourced from reference TRBV5-6 and TRBJ1-6, is DAGVTQSPTHLIKTRGQQVTLRCSPKSGHDTVSWYQQALGQGPQFIFQYYEEEERQRGNFPDRFSGHQFPNYSSELNVNALLLGDSALYLCASSLKTRTNNSPLHFGNGTRLTVT.

The chain joins TRBV29-1 to TRBJ2-1. CDR3 length: 11 residues. CDR1 and CDR2 (germline): SQVTM, ANQGSEA. CDR3 region: CSVWGYNEQFF.

The chain uses TRBV4-3 and TRBJ1-1. Germline CDR1 is LGHNA and CDR2 is YSLEER. This CDR3 is built from 16 residues. The CDR3 here is CASSQDGRVGDTEAFF.

The chain employs TRBV7-6 and TRBJ2-7; with no DNA, the TCRdb D assignment of TRBD1 cannot be verified. This CDR3 comprises 15 residues. From germline, CDR1 is SGHVS and CDR2 FNYEAQ. CDR3: CASSLDDPAGAEQYF.

The chain is built from TRBV19 and TRBJ1-5; TCRdb gives TRBD1 as the D gene, but with no DNA this cannot be confirmed. This CDR3 comprises 15 residues. CDR1 LNHDA and CDR2 SQIVND come from the germline V gene (reference sequence). CDR3 protein: CASWDRGTESQPQHF.

This chain connects TRBV5-1 to TRBJ2-2; without DNA, the TCRdb call of TRBD1 cannot be checked. This CDR3 region has 15 residues. Per germline, CDR1 SGHRS and CDR2 YFSETQ. This CDR3 reads CASSLGQTGTGELFF.

The chain uses TRBV6-1 and TRBJ2-3; absent DNA, TCRdb's TRBD2 call cannot be checked. CDR1 MNHNS and CDR2 SASEGT come from the germline V gene. The CDR3 runs to 14 residues. This chain's CDR3 is CASRLAGITDTQYF.

The V call is TRBV10-3, the J call TRBJ2-5; TCRdb selects TRBD2, and the lack of DNA leaves this call unchecked. In germline, CDR1 is ENHRY, CDR2 SYGVKD. There are 14 residues in the CDR3. This chain's CDR3 is CAIQAASGRETQYF.

The V and J genes are TRBV24-1 and TRBJ1-4; checking the TCRdb D call of TRBD1 is not possible without DNA. The CDR3 is 14 residues long. Germline CDR1 reads KGHDR; CDR2 reads SFDVKD. The CDR3 reads CATSATGTNEKLFF.

The chain couples TRBV12-3 or TRBV12-4 to TRBJ2-2; TCRdb names TRBD1, which stays unverified in the absence of DNA. This CDR3 contains 15 residues. This CDR3 is CASSRTGLDTGELFF.

The gene calls are TRBV5-5 and TRBJ2-3; TCRdb proposes TRBD2, but this gene call is untestable without DNA. Germline CDR1 is SGHKS and CDR2 is YYEKEE (reference sequence). The CDR3 consists of 17 residues. The CDR3 reads CASSPGLAGVRADTQYF.

J is TRBJ1-2 and V is TRBV5-1. CDR3 length equals 13 residues. Looked up from germline, CDR1 is SGHRS and CDR2 is YFSETQ. CDR3 residues: CASSFRASYGYTF. The full variable domain, in which reference TRBV5-1 and TRBJ1-2 provide the parts outside the CDR3, is KAGVTQTPRYLIKTRGQQVTLSCSPISGHRSVSWYQQTPGQGLQFLFEYFSETQRNKGNFPGRFSGRQFSNSRSEMNVSTLELGDSALYLCASSFRASYGYTFGSGTRLTVV.

This sequence joins TRBV6-5 and TRBJ2-3. Germline CDR1 MNHEY, CDR2 SVGAGI. There are 16 residues in the CDR3. CDR3 amino acids: CASSYSSGFSTDTQYF.

V is TRBV7-2 and J is TRBJ2-3; TCRdb lists TRBD2, though no DNA is available to test this call. The germline gives CDR1 SGHTA, CDR2 FQGNSA. The length of the CDR3 is 16 residues. This chain's CDR3 is CASSPSRGRVTDTQYF.

The V gene is TRBV20-1, the J gene TRBJ1-5; TCRdb indicates TRBD1, and absent DNA this call remains unverified. Per the germline V gene, CDR1 is DFQATT and CDR2 is SNEGSKA (reference sequence). This CDR3 contains 14 residues. The CDR3 reads CSARDDRRGQPQHF.

The chain links TRBV4-3 to TRBJ1-6; TCRdb lists TRBD1, though no DNA is available to test this call. The CDR3 loop spans 13 amino acids. Germline lookup yields CDR1 LGHNA and CDR2 YSLEER. The CDR3 region is CASSRPGKSPLHF.

The V and J genes are TRBV7-9 and TRBJ2-5; TCRdb gives TRBD2 as the D gene, but with no DNA this cannot be confirmed. This CDR3 comprises 13 residues. CDR1 is SEHNR and CDR2 is FQNEAQ in the germline V gene (reference sequence). The CDR3 is CASSSWTAETQYF.

The chain is built from TRBV6-1 and TRBJ1-6. Germline CDR1 MNHNS, CDR2 SASEGT. The CDR3 consists of 14 residues. This CDR3 is CASSAPGHNSPLHF.

The chain links TRBV4-3 to TRBJ2-5; TCRdb picks TRBD2, but there is no DNA to check that call. Germline V gene sequence: CDR1 LGHNA, CDR2 YSLEER. The CDR3 length is 14 residues. The CDR3 loop reads CASSQDMGGETQYF.

The chain has TRBV20-1 and TRBJ2-2; no DNA is available, so the TRBD1 call from TCRdb remains unchecked. The CDR3 is made up of 14 amino acids. The germline V gene encodes CDR1 DFQATT and CDR2 SNEGSKA (reference sequence). The CDR3: CSARDRGATGELFF.

The chain combines TRBV27 with TRBJ1-6. Germline values: CDR1 MNHEY, CDR2 SMNVEV (reference sequence). This CDR3 comprises 17 residues. The CDR3 protein is CASSSVVSSSYNSPLHF.

The chain combines TRBV28 with TRBJ2-1; TCRdb designates TRBD1, a call that cannot be tested without DNA. The CDR3 is 15 amino acids. The germline gives CDR1 MDHEN, CDR2 SYDVKM. The CDR3 reads CASSWGGGQVHEQFF.

The chain links TRBV20-1 to TRBJ2-7; the TCRdb D gene call, TRBD2, has no DNA to confirm it. Germline V CDR1 and CDR2: DFQATT, SNEGSKA (reference sequence). The CDR3 length is 13 residues. This CDR3 reads CSATTTSGYEQYF.

The chain couples TRBV28 to TRBJ2-3. The CDR3 is 14 residues long. CDR1 is MDHEN, CDR2 SYDVKM, per germline. CDR3 protein: CASSLWTPTTTQYF.